This TCR beta chain came from a study of post-analysis software for immune sequencing data. Concerning this clonotype: The antigen remains unidentified.

The TCR beta cDNA libraries contained unique molecular identifiers. TCRdb redid the calling of the PCR reads with MiXCR, one entry per CDR3 protein. The profile shows fewer than 850,000 distinct CDR3 sequences, 30% of them singletons. The study's findings and limits: Relative to controls, patients had roughly five TRBV segments at higher frequency, with TRBV5-6, TRBV5-1 and TRBV20-1 among these. People with multiple sclerosis had a significantly lower normalized Chao1 diversity than controls did.

CDR3 size: 17 residues. Germline loops: CDR1 SGHRS, CDR2 YFSETQ. The V gene lost 2 bases and the J gene lost 2 bases, with 19 bases spanning the gap. Specimen: blood. The genes are TRBV5-1 and TRBJ2-5, with a weak D call TRBD2 (7 bases). This clonotype was sampled from a girl aged 10 to 17 with multiple sclerosis. CDR3 residues: CASSLRSGGGRQETQYF. The DNA of the CDR3 is TGCGCCAGCAGCTTACGTTCTGGCGGGGGCCGTCAAGAGACCCAGTACTTC.